The clone carrying this T cell receptor beta chain was found a few times. The data were obtained in a study of T-cell memory formation after mild COVID-19. From the 5' RACE reads, TCRdb called clonotypes with MiXCR, one entry per CDR3 protein. The sample has roughly 130,000 distinct CDR3 sequences, about 15% seen once. Trimming took off 0 bases at V and 8 bases at J, with 16 bases between the two ends. Per the germline V gene, CDR1 is GTSNPN and CDR2 is SVGIG (reference sequence). This CDR3 has 15 residues. The receptor's source is an adult woman who had mild COVID-19 (a few samples of this study predate the infection). Cell type and time point are not known. The sequencing input was PBMCs or a T cell subset sorted from them (not recorded which). The chain is built from TRBV30 and TRBJ1-4; D not resolved. CDR3 sequence reads: CAWSVGVTGLEKLFF. CDR3 coding DNA: TGTGCCTGGAGTGTAGGCGTCACGGGCCTGGAAAAACTGTTTTTT.